This TCR beta chain was recovered during a study of T cells after yellow fever vaccination. Study results and caveats: A faster peak, day 5 versus 15, was reached by the weaker secondary response.

TCRdb re-called the 5' RACE reads through MiXCR, storing one row per CDR3 protein. The sample records 80,000 to 100,000 distinct CDR3 sequences, 8.9% being singletons. The CDR3 is made up of 15 amino acids. With 2 bases clipped from V and 8 bases from J, the junction kept 5 bases outside the gene matches. Germline V gives CDR1 SGHVS, CDR2 FQNEAQ. This clonotype was counted between two and nine times. This chain connects TRBV7-8 to TRBJ2-1, with 11 bases matching TRBD1. The material was CD8+ T cells not binding an NS4B(214-222) dextramer, sorted from PBMCs, obtained more than 13 days after the first yellow fever vaccination. The origin of this receptor is a man younger than 35 who received the YFV17D yellow fever vaccine. CDR3 sequence (DNA): TGTGCCAGCAGCTTATGGGACAGGGGGACCGATGAGCAGTTCTTC. As protein: CASSLWDRGTDEQFF. Full variable domain (outside the CDR3, taken from reference TRBV7-8 and TRBJ2-1): GAGVSQSPRYKVAKRGQDVALRCDPISGHVSLFWYQQALGQGPEFLTYFQNEAQLDKSGLPSDRFFAERPEGSVSTLKIQRTQQEDSAVYLCASSLWDRGTDEQFFGPGTRLTVL.